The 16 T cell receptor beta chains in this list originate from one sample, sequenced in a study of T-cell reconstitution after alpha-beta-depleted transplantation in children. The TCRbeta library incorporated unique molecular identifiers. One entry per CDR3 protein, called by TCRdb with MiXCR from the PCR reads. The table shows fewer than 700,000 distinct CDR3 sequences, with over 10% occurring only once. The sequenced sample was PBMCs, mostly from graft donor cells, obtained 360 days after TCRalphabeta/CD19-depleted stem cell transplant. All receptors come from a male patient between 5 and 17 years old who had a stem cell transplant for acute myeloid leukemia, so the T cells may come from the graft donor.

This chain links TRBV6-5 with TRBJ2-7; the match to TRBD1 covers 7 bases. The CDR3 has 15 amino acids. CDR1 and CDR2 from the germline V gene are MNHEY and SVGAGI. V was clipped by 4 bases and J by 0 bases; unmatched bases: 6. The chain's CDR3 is CASSSPGTASYEQYF. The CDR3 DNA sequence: TGTGCCAGCAGTTCCCCCGGGACAGCCTCCTACGAGCAGTACTTC.

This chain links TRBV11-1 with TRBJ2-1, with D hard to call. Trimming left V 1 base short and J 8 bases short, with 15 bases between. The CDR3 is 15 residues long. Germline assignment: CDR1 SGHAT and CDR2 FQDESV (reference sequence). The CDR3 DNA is TGTGCCAGCAGCTTAGAGTTGGGAAGGGTCCATGAGCAGTTCTTC. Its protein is CASSLELGRVHEQFF.

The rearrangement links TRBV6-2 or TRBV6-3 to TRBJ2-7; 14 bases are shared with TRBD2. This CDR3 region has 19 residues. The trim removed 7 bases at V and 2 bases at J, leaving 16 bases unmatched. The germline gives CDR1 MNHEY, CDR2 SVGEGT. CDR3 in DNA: TGTGCCAGCACCCTGGGGACTAGCGGGAGTTGGAGAGGTGCCTACGAGCAGTACTTC. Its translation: CASTLGTSGSWRGAYEQYF.

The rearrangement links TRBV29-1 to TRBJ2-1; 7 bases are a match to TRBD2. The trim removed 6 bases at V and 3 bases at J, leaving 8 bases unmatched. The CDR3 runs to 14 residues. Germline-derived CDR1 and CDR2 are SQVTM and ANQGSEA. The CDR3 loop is CSVPQAGSYNEQFF. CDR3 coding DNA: TGCAGCGTCCCTCAAGCGGGGAGCTACAATGAGCAGTTCTTC.

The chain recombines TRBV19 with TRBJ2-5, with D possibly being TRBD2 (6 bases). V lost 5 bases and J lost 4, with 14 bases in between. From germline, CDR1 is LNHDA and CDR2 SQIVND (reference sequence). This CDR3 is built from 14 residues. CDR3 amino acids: CASSDGTWGETQYF. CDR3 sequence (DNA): TGTGCCAGTAGTGACGGGACTTGGGGAGAGACCCAGTACTTC.

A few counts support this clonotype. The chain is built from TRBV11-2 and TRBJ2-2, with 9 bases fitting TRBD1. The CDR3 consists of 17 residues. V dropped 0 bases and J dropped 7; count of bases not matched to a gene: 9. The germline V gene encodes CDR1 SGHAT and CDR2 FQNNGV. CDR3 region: CASSLEGHRGLSGELFF. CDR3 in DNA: TGTGCCAGCAGCTTAGAAGGGCACAGGGGGCTTAGCGGGGAGCTGTTTTTT.

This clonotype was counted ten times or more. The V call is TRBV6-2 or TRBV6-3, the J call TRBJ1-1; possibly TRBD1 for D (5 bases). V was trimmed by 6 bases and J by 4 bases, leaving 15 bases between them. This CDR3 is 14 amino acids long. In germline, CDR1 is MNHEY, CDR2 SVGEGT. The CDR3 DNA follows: TGTGCCAGCAGCCTTCACGGGGGGGGCACTGAAGCTTTCTTT. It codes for CASSLHGGGTEAFF.

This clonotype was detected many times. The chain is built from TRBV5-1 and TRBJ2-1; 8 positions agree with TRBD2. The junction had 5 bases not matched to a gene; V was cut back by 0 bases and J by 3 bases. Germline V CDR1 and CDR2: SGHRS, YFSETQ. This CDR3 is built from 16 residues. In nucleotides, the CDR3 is TGCGCCAGCAGCTTGGGAGCGGGAGTACTCTACAATGAGCAGTTCTTC. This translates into CASSLGAGVLYNEQFF.

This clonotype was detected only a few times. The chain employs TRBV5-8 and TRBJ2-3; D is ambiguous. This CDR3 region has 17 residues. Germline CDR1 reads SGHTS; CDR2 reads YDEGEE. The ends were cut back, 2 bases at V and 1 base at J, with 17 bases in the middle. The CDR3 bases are TGTGCCAGCAGCTTTCATCCCCTAGTTCAGGGCACAGATACGCAGTATTTT. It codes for CASSFHPLVQGTDTQYF.

The CDR3 nucleotides are TGTGCCAGCAGCCGGGGACAGGTCACAGATACGCAGTATTTT. Protein: CASSRGQVTDTQYF. The rearrangement links TRBV12-3 or TRBV12-4 to TRBJ2-3, with 8 bases that match TRBD1. This CDR3 has 14 amino acids. V lost 6 bases, J lost 2 bases, and 4 bases stayed unmatched.

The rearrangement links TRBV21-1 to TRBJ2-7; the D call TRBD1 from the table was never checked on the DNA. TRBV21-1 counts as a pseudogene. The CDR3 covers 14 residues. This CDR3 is CASSKQGDEYEQYF. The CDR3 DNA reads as TGTGCCAGCAGCAAACAGGGGGACGAATACGAGCAGTACTTC.

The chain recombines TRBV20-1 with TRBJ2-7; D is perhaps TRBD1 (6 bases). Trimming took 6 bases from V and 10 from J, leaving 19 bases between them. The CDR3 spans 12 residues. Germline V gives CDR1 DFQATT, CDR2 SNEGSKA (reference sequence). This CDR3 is CSAPTGPLLQYF. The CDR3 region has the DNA TGCAGTGCCCCGACAGGACCACTGCTTCAGTACTTC.

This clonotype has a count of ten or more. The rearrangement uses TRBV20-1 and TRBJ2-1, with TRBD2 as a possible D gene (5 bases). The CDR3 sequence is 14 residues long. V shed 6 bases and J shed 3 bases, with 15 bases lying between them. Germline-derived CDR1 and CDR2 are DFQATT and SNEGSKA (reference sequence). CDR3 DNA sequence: TGCAGTGCAAACTCCTTCGGGGTCTACAATGAGCAGTTCTTC. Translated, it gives CSANSFGVYNEQFF.

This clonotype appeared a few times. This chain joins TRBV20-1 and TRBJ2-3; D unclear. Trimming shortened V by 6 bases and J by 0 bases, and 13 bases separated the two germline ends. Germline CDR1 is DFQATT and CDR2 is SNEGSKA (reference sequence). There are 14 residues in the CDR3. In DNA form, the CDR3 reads TGCAGTGCCCCCGTTCAGACTAGCACAGATACGCAGTATTTT. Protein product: CSAPVQTSTDTQYF.

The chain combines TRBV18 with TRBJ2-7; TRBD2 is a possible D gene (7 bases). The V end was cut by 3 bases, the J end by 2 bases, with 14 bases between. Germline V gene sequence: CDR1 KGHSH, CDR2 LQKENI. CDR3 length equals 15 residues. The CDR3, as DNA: TGTGCCAGCTCACCGCTGGGGGGGCCCACCTACGAGCAGTACTTC. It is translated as CASSPLGGPTYEQYF.

The CDR3 region is CASSFGTGPNEAYSPLHF. CDR3 DNA: TGCGCCAGCAGCTTCGGGACAGGTCCGAACGAGGCCTATTCACCCCTCCACTTT. The chain links TRBV5-1 to TRBJ1-6, with TRBD1 matching 8 bases. The CDR3 runs to 18 residues. Per the germline V gene, CDR1 is SGHRS and CDR2 is YFSETQ. J gave up 8 bases and V 2 bases, and 15 bases lay outside the gene matches.